These T cell receptor beta chains were read from a single sample in a study of cytomegalovirus exposure and HLA in healthy donors. Produced via immunoSEQ multiplex PCR; TCRdb's table is partial and in-frame only. There are about 98,000 clones in the sample; more than 60% occur only once, and around 2.3% lies in the top ten. The sample comprised PBMCs. The receptor set was obtained from a man aged 50 or older in good health and CMV-seronegative. Both conserved end residues are part of each CDR3. Clone size is not always given. Where it is, it says once, few, many or a class for expanded clones.

>TRBJ2-2|few|TRBV10-1
CASSPYSQAGELFF
>NA|NA|TRBV27
CASSFGQFGYEQYF
>TRBJ2-7|NA|TRBV5-6
CASSFGLEAYEQYF
>TRBJ1-1|NA|TRBV19
CASLTGAGLPHGNTEAFF
>TRBJ2-7|NA|TRBV28
CASRGGANYEQYF
>TRBJ1-4|NA|TRBV19
CASTDRDYEKLFF
>TRBJ2-7|few|TRBV6-5
CASRRGLGGYEQYF
>TRBJ1-3|NA|TRBV19
CASNTGTAWLTSGNTIYF
>TRBJ2-7|NA|TRBV6-5
CASSPTGYEQYF
>TRBJ2-2|once|TRBV21-1
CARSTGQANTGELFF
>TRBJ1-4|few|TRBV10-3
CATGQGATNEKLFF
>TRBJ2-5|NA|TRBV27
CAGRRGQYQETQYF
>TRBJ2-2|few|TRBV5-4
CASSLAGGRTGELFF
>TRBJ2-3|NA|TRBV14
CASSQWGSLNTQYF
>TRBJ2-3|NA|TRBV10-2
CASSDAGESTDTQYF
>TRBJ2-3|once|TRBV25-1
CASRSGLSTLTQYF
>TRBJ1-4|NA|TRBV6-5
CASSPGQVNEKLFF
>TRBJ2-2|NA|TRBV5-1
CASSSGGSTGELFF
>TRBJ2-7|NA|TRBV7-9
CASSLGPGTGGYEQYF
>TRBJ2-2|NA|TRBV2
CASGTGLNTGELFF
>TRBJ1-2|few|TRBV27
CASSLEAQANYGYTF
>TRBJ1-6|NA|TRBV2
CASKRVPSSYNSPLHF
>TRBJ2-7|NA|TRBV5-4
CASSLSRGGYEQYF
>TRBJ2-3|NA|TRBV7-9
CASSPQSGGEGWDTQYF
>TRBJ1-2|NA|TRBV7-2
CASSLGGRLTYGYTF
>TRBJ2-7|NA|TRBV6-6
CATLPPNRGREQYF
>TRBJ2-4|NA|TRBV2
CASSGSGLGNIQYF
>TRBJ2-5|few|TRBV5-4
CASSATSGTGEETQYF
>TRBJ1-2|NA|TRBV18
CASSLTGENYGYTF
>TRBJ1-2|NA|TRBV6-1
CAGTTGVYGYTF
>TRBJ2-5|NA|TRBV11-2
CASSWDSQETQYF
>TRBJ2-7|NA|TRBV18
CASSPGTGGSEQYF
>TRBJ1-4|few|TRBV11-2
CASSPRQGDNEKLFF
>TRBJ2-1|NA|TRBV7-6
CASSLVTSGRLWEQFF
>TRBJ1-1|NA|TRBV4-2
CASSQERDRDRGRRTEAFF
>TRBJ1-6|few|TRBV28
CASSLGGGVGRSPLHF
>TRBJ1-2|NA|TRBV7-2
CASSIGGYGYTF
>TRBJ2-5|NA|TRBV14
CASSPRQGLETQYF
>TRBJ1-4|once|TRBV29-1
CSVGGGTGDEKLFF
>TRBJ2-1|NA|TRBV2
CASSLQRGAGNEQFF
>TRBJ2-3|NA|TRBV5-1
CASSLTPPGDTQYF
>TRBJ2-4|NA|TRBV11-2
CASSSRLAKNIQYF
>TRBJ2-1|NA|TRBV7-2
CASSRTAGSSYNEQFF